These 14 T cell receptor beta chains share one sample of origin, sequenced in a study of T cells in localized non-small cell lung cancer. TCRdb's table, derived via immunoSEQ multiplex PCR, lists solely in-frame clones and lacks some. The table shows about 28,000 clones, with less than 95% occurring only once. The sample here was peripheral blood, taken before any cancer treatment. These receptors all come from a woman aged 40 to 75 with stage I lung adenocarcinoma.

This sequence joins TRBV10-1 and TRBJ2-3, with 7 bases matching TRBD2. The CDR3 loop spans 14 amino acids. Germline V gene data show CDR1 as WNHNN and CDR2 as SYGVQD (reference sequence). V shed 2 bases, J shed 1 base, and the junction held 0 bases outside the gene matches. The CDR3 coding sequence is TGCGCCAGCAGTGAGCGGGGGGGCACAGATACGCAGTATTTT. It encodes CASSERGGTDTQYF.

This chain uses TRBV19 with TRBJ2-3; D is uncertain. This CDR3 comprises 13 residues. The germline gives CDR1 LNHDA, CDR2 SQIVND (reference sequence). V gave up 4 bases and J gave up 5 bases, with 10 bases separating them. The CDR3 nucleotides read TGTGCCAGTAGTACCGACCTAGGAGATACGCAGTATTTT. Translation gives CASSTDLGDTQYF.

CDR3 in DNA: TGTGCCAGCAGTGAATCCCGTATGGCCGTCACCGGGGAGCTGTTTTTT. It is translated as CASSESRMAVTGELFF. The rearrangement uses TRBV25-1 and TRBJ2-2; D uncertain. Trimming shortened V by 1 base and J by 4 bases, and 13 bases separated the two germline ends. CDR1 is MGHDK, CDR2 SYGVNS, per germline. The CDR3 sequence is 16 residues long.

The chain links TRBV19 to TRBJ1-4; D is unresolved. With 9 bases removed from V and 8 bases from J, the gap between germline ends came to 19 bases. The CDR3 has 14 residues. Germline V gene sequence: CDR1 LNHDA, CDR2 SQIVND (reference sequence). This CDR3 reads CARATLGLDEKLFF. CDR3 DNA sequence: TGTGCCAGGGCTACTCTGGGGTTGGACGAAAAACTGTTTTTT.

The rearrangement links TRBV9 to TRBJ2-7; the D call may be TRBD1 or TRBD2 (6 bases each). The CDR3 totals 12 residues. V was clipped by 4 bases and J by 6 bases, with 11 bases between them. Germline V gene data show CDR1 as SGDLS and CDR2 as YYNGEE. CDR3 nucleotides: TGTGCCAGCAGCCTACAGGGAGGCGAGCAGTACTTC. Its protein product is CASSLQGGEQYF.

J is TRBJ2-2 and V is TRBV6-5; D is perhaps TRBD1 or TRBD2 (5 bases each). The ends were cut back, 2 bases at V and 4 bases at J, with 11 bases in the middle. Germline values: CDR1 MNHEY, CDR2 SVGAGI. The CDR3 length is 15 residues. The CDR3: CASSYLAGTTGELFF. The CDR3 nucleotides read TGTGCCAGCAGTTACCTGGCAGGGACCACCGGGGAGCTGTTTTTT.

The chain has TRBV7-7 and TRBJ2-1; D possibly uses TRBD1 or TRBD2 (5 bases each). From germline, CDR1 is SSHAT and CDR2 FNYEAQ (reference sequence). V lost 5 bases and J lost 0, with 11 bases in between. The CDR3 runs 15 residues. This chain's CDR3 is CASSQDGGSYNEQFF. CDR3 nucleotides: TGTGCCAGCAGCCAGGATGGGGGCTCCTACAATGAGCAGTTCTTC. Full variable domain (missing parts from reference TRBV7-7 and TRBJ2-1): GAGVSQSPRYKVTKRGQDVTLRCDPISSHATLYWYQQALGQGPEFLTYFNYEAQPDKSGLPSDRFSAERPEGSISTLTIQRTEQRDSAMYRCASSQDGGSYNEQFFGPGTRLTVL.

This chain uses TRBV19 with TRBJ2-6; TRBD2 agrees at 7 bases. Germline trimming cut 2 bases from V and 0 bases from J; bases unmatched to any gene: 1. This CDR3 spans 16 amino acids. The germline CDR1 and CDR2 sequences are LNHDA and SQIVND (reference sequence). The chain's CDR3 is CASSILAGSGANVLTF. Here the CDR3 DNA reads TGTGCCAGTAGTATATTAGCGGGCTCTGGGGCCAACGTCCTGACTTTC.

The CDR3 reads CASSEALTGGTEAFF. DNA for the CDR3: TGTGCCAGCAGTGAAGCGTTGACAGGTGGGACTGAAGCTTTCTTT. The chain employs TRBV6-1 and TRBJ1-1; maybe TRBD1 (6 bases). Germline V gives CDR1 MNHNS, CDR2 SASEGT. V was shortened by 0 bases and J by 5 bases, with 13 bases between the two germline ends. The CDR3 contains 15 residues.

This clone was seen only once. CDR3 nucleotides: TGTGCCAGCAGCCAAGGGCAGAGAAACTATGGCTACACCTTC. Translated: CASSQGQRNYGYTF. The chain has TRBV14 and TRBJ1-2; D is uncertain. CDR3 length equals 14 residues. CDR1 SGHDN and CDR2 FVKESK come from the germline V gene. V lost 1 base to trimming and J lost 2 bases, with 8 bases between them.

This chain joins TRBV7-2 and TRBJ2-1; either TRBD1 or TRBD2 may supply D (6 bases each). V lost 4 bases, J lost 0 bases, and 13 bases lay in between. CDR1 SGHTA and CDR2 FQGNSA come from the germline V gene. This CDR3 has 16 amino acids. CDR3 coding DNA: TGTGCCAGCAGCTCTCGGGGGCAGAGCTCCTACAATGAGCAGTTCTTC. This gives the protein CASSSRGQSSYNEQFF.

CDR3 in amino acids: CASGLVPPVDLYF. CDR3 nucleotides: TGTGCTAGTGGTTTGGTACCCCCGGTGGATCTGTACTTC. The V call is TRBV12-5, the J call TRBJ2-4; D call uncertain. The CDR3 has 13 amino acids. The V end was cut by 0 bases, the J end by 15 bases, with 15 bases between. Germline CDR1 is LGHNT and CDR2 is FRNRAP.

The gene calls are TRBV6-1 and TRBJ2-1; no definite D call. Trimming took 1 base from V and 10 from J, leaving 8 bases between them. Germline lookup yields CDR1 MNHNS and CDR2 SASEGT. The CDR3 consists of 12 residues. The CDR3 DNA follows: TGTGCCAGCAGTGAAGGCTTTGGGGAGCAGTTCTTC. Amino acids: CASSEGFGEQFF.

This rearrangement joins TRBV10-2 to TRBJ1-5; no clear D. CDR1 WSHSY and CDR2 SAAADI come from the germline V gene. V lost 4 bases, J lost 3 bases, and 7 bases lay in between. This CDR3 region has 13 residues. The CDR3 region is CASSAAFNQPQHF. In DNA, the CDR3 is TGCGCCAGCAGTGCAGCGTTCAATCAGCCCCAGCATTTT.